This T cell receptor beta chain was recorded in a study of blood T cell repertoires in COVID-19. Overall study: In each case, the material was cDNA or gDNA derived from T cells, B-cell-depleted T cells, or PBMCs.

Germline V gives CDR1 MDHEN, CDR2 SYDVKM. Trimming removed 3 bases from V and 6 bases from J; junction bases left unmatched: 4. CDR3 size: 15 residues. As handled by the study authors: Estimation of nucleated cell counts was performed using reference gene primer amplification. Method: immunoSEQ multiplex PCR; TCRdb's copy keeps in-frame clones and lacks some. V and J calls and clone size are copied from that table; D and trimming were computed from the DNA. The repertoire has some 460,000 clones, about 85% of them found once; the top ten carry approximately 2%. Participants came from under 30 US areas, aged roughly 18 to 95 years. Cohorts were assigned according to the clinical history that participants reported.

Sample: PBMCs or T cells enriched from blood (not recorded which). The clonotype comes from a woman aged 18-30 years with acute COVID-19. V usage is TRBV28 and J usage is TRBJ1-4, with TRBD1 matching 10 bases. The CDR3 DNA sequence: TGTGCCAGCAGTTTCCCGGACAGGGGGGATGAAAAACTGTTTTTT. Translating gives CASSFPDRGDEKLFF. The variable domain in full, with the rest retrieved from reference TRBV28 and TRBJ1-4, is DVKVTQSSRYLVKRTGEKVFLECVQDMDHENMFWYRQDPGLGLRLIYFSYDVKMKEKGDIPEGYSVSREKKERFSLILESASTNQTSMYLCASSFPDRGDEKLFFGSGTQLSVL.